This T cell receptor beta chain was sequenced for a study of human T cells and chemical hapten exposure. Study background: Skin of the upper inner arm, approximately 2 cm by approximately 2 cm, received 2% DPC for sensitization.

Study-wide points: TCRs exceeding 1 in 1000 frequency stayed unchanged with DPC sensitization.

Germline CDR1 reads SQVTM; CDR2 reads ANQGSEA. Trimming cost V 4 bases and J 0 bases; bases outside gene matches: 5. This CDR3 is 15 amino acids long. Notes on this clonotype: Its antigen remains unidentified.

Per the original methods: There were a median of around 96,000 TCRs per sample, with a range from roughly 20,000 to 700,000. TCRdb re-derived calls from the RACE reads in MiXCR, one entry per CDR3 protein. The V and J calls follow TCRdb's processing rather than the paper's. The sample yields 250,000 or so distinct CDR3 sequences, about 9% seen once. The time point was: pre-sensitization, week 0. Specified treatment: therapeutic diphenylcyclopropenone sensitization with weekly scalp DPC. V and J are TRBV29-1 and TRBJ2-3, with TRBD2 identical over 9 bases. Sequences were derived from whole blood, sampled in connection with sensitization to the hapten diphenylcyclopropenone (DPC). This receptor was obtained from a woman aged 40 to 49 with alopecia areata. Some clones in this sample may be carry-over from other donors' samples. For the CDR3, the DNA is TGCAGCGTTGGGGCTAGCGGGACCAGCACAGATACGCAGTATTTT. This translates into CSVGASGTSTDTQYF.